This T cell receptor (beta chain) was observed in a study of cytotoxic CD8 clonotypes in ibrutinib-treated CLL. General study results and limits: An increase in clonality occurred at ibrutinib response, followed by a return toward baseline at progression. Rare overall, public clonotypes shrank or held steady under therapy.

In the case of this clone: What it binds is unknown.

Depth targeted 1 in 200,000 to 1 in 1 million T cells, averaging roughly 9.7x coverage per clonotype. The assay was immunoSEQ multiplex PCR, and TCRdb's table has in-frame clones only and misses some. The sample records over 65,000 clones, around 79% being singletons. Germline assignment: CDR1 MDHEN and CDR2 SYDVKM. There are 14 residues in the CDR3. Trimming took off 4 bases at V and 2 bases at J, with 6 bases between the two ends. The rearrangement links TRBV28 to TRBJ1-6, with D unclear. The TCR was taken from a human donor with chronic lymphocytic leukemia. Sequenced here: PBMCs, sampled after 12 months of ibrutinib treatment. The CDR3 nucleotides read TGTGCCAGCAGTTATGGTACCTATAATTCACCCCTCCACTTT. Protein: CASSYGTYNSPLHF. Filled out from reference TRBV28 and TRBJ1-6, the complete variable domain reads DVKVTQSSRYLVKRTGEKVFLECVQDMDHENMFWYRQDPGLGLRLIYFSYDVKMKEKGDIPEGYSVSREKKERFSLILESASTNQTSMYLCASSYGTYNSPLHFGNGTRLTVT.